What follows are 8 T cell receptor beta chains derived from one specimen sequenced in a study of T cell responses to AZD1222 COVID-19 vaccine. Clones were sequenced by immunoSEQ multiplex PCR, and TCRdb holds only the in-frame ones, with some missing. The data contain some 140,000 clones, roughly 90% of them seen just once; the ten biggest clones take up 5.5%. Specimen: peripheral blood, collected on day 0 of AZD1222 vaccination. These receptors came from an adult in good health.

V usage is TRBV7-2 and J usage is TRBJ1-3; D is uncertain. The CDR3 consists of 14 residues. Trimming stripped 5 bases from V and 4 bases from J, with 12 bases between. Germline V CDR1 and CDR2: SGHTA, FQGNSA. The CDR3 region is CASSARVYGNTIYF. The CDR3 nucleotides are TGTGCCAGCAGCGCGAGGGTGTACGGAAACACCATATATTTT.

The CDR3 here is CASSLAARLHF. CDR3 nucleotide sequence: TGTGCCAGCAGTTTAGCTGCTCGCCTCCACTTT. This chain connects TRBV6-6 to TRBJ1-6; D not certain. V lost 4 bases, J lost 15 bases, and 10 bases lay in between. CDR3 length: 11 amino acids. The germline V gene has CDR1 MNHNY and CDR2 SVGAGI (reference sequence).

The chain links TRBV2 to TRBJ2-1; TRBD2 matches 13 bases. CDR1 SNHLY and CDR2 FYNNEI come from the germline V gene. The length of the CDR3 is 15 residues. With 6 bases clipped from V and 7 bases from J, the junction kept 6 bases outside the gene matches. The CDR3 sequence: CASSLLAGGVNEQFF. CDR3 nucleotide sequence: TGTGCCAGCAGCTTACTAGCGGGAGGGGTGAATGAGCAGTTCTTC.

The chain employs TRBV5-1 and TRBJ2-3; D gene unclear. Germline assignment: CDR1 SGHRS and CDR2 YFSETQ. Trimming took 0 bases from V and 8 from J, leaving 10 bases between them. The CDR3 length is 13 residues. CDR3 loop: CASSLGLDGTQYF. CDR3 nucleotides: TGCGCCAGCAGCTTGGGACTGGATGGTACGCAGTATTTT.

The V call is TRBV30, the J call TRBJ2-4, with D perhaps TRBD2 (6 bases). Germline CDR1 GTSNPN, CDR2 SVGIG (reference sequence). This CDR3 contains 15 residues. The V and J ends lost 3 bases and 0 bases respectively, with 12 bases between them. This CDR3 reads CAWSSGLSAKNIQYF. CDR3 DNA: TGTGCCTGGAGCTCGGGACTGTCAGCCAAAAACATTCAGTACTTC.

The rearrangement joins TRBV27 to TRBJ1-1; TRBD1 matches at 7 bases. V lost 5 bases, J lost 5 bases, and 11 bases stayed unmatched. The V gene's germline CDR1 is MNHEY and CDR2 SMNVEV (reference sequence). The CDR3 has 15 amino acids. The CDR3 protein is CASSPQTGRLTEAFF. DNA of the CDR3: TGTGCCAGCAGTCCCCAGACAGGGAGGTTAACTGAAGCTTTCTTT.

CDR3: CASSLHGRATDTQYF. The CDR3 region has the DNA TGCGCCAGCAGCCTCCACGGGAGAGCCACAGATACGCAGTATTTT. This chain connects TRBV4-3 to TRBJ2-3, with D possibly being TRBD2 (6 bases). V dropped 4 bases and J dropped 2 bases, with 13 bases sitting between them. CDR3 length equals 15 residues. Germline lookup yields CDR1 LGHNA and CDR2 YSLEER.

The rearrangement links TRBV6-1 to TRBJ1-5; D possibly corresponds to TRBD1 (6 bases). In germline, CDR1 is MNHNS, CDR2 SASEGT. V lost 0 bases, J lost 6 bases, and 15 bases lay in between. The CDR3 length is 16 residues. CDR3 amino acids: CASSEAAGTLSQPQHF. In DNA, the CDR3 is TGTGCCAGCAGTGAAGCGGCCGGGACACTCTCTCAGCCCCAGCATTTT.